This record covers a single T cell receptor (beta chain). The sample originates from a study of T cells in localized non-small cell lung cancer. This CDR3 contains 15 residues. Germline V gene lookup returns CDR1 MNHNS and CDR2 SASEGT. V shed 7 bases and J 2 bases; nucleotides not matched to a gene: 5. Only in-frame clones appear in the TCRdb table, and some are missing; sequencing was by immunoSEQ multiplex PCR. The sample has some 140,000 clones; roughly 90% are singletons. The V call is TRBV6-1, the J call TRBJ2-1; 10 positions agree with TRBD2. The source material was peripheral blood, sampled before any cancer treatment. The source of this sequence is a female donor of 60 years or more with stage I lung adenocarcinoma. CDR3 residues: CASKTSGVTYNEQFF. The CDR3 DNA reads as TGTGCCAGCAAAACTAGCGGGGTAACCTACAATGAGCAGTTCTTC.